The clone carrying this T cell receptor beta chain was found many times. Its target is not known. CDR3 regions of TCR beta were amplified from RNA transcripts. After a first-round RT-PCR with HTBI primers, a second-round multiplex PCR was run. TCRdb recomputed calls from the multiplex PCR reads with MiXCR, one row per CDR3 protein. In the table there are more than 1,000,000 distinct CDR3 sequences, roughly two fifths of which are singletons. The data were obtained in a study of Graves' ophthalmopathy and Graves' hyperthyroidism. General study results and limits: The model forecast ophthalmopathy progression, reaching 60% to 71% sensitivity and about 75% specificity. The 13-signature model separated ophthalmopathy from stable hyperthyroidism at around 86% sensitivity and nearly 83% specificity.

Exclusion applied to patients with other autoimmune diseases, uncontrolled infections, pregnancy or lactation. Germline V gene sequence: CDR1 SNHLY, CDR2 FYNNEI. The CDR3 has 12 residues. With 11 bases clipped from V and 3 bases from J, the junction kept 5 bases outside the gene matches. The sample consisted of peripheral blood or thyroid tissue (not recorded which). V and J are TRBV2 and TRBJ2-7; 9 bases map to TRBD1. The sequence was obtained from an adult man with Graves' hyperthyroidism. The CDR3 here is CAAGTGLYEQYF. In DNA form, the CDR3 reads TGTGCCGCCGGGACAGGGCTCTACGAGCAGTACTTC.